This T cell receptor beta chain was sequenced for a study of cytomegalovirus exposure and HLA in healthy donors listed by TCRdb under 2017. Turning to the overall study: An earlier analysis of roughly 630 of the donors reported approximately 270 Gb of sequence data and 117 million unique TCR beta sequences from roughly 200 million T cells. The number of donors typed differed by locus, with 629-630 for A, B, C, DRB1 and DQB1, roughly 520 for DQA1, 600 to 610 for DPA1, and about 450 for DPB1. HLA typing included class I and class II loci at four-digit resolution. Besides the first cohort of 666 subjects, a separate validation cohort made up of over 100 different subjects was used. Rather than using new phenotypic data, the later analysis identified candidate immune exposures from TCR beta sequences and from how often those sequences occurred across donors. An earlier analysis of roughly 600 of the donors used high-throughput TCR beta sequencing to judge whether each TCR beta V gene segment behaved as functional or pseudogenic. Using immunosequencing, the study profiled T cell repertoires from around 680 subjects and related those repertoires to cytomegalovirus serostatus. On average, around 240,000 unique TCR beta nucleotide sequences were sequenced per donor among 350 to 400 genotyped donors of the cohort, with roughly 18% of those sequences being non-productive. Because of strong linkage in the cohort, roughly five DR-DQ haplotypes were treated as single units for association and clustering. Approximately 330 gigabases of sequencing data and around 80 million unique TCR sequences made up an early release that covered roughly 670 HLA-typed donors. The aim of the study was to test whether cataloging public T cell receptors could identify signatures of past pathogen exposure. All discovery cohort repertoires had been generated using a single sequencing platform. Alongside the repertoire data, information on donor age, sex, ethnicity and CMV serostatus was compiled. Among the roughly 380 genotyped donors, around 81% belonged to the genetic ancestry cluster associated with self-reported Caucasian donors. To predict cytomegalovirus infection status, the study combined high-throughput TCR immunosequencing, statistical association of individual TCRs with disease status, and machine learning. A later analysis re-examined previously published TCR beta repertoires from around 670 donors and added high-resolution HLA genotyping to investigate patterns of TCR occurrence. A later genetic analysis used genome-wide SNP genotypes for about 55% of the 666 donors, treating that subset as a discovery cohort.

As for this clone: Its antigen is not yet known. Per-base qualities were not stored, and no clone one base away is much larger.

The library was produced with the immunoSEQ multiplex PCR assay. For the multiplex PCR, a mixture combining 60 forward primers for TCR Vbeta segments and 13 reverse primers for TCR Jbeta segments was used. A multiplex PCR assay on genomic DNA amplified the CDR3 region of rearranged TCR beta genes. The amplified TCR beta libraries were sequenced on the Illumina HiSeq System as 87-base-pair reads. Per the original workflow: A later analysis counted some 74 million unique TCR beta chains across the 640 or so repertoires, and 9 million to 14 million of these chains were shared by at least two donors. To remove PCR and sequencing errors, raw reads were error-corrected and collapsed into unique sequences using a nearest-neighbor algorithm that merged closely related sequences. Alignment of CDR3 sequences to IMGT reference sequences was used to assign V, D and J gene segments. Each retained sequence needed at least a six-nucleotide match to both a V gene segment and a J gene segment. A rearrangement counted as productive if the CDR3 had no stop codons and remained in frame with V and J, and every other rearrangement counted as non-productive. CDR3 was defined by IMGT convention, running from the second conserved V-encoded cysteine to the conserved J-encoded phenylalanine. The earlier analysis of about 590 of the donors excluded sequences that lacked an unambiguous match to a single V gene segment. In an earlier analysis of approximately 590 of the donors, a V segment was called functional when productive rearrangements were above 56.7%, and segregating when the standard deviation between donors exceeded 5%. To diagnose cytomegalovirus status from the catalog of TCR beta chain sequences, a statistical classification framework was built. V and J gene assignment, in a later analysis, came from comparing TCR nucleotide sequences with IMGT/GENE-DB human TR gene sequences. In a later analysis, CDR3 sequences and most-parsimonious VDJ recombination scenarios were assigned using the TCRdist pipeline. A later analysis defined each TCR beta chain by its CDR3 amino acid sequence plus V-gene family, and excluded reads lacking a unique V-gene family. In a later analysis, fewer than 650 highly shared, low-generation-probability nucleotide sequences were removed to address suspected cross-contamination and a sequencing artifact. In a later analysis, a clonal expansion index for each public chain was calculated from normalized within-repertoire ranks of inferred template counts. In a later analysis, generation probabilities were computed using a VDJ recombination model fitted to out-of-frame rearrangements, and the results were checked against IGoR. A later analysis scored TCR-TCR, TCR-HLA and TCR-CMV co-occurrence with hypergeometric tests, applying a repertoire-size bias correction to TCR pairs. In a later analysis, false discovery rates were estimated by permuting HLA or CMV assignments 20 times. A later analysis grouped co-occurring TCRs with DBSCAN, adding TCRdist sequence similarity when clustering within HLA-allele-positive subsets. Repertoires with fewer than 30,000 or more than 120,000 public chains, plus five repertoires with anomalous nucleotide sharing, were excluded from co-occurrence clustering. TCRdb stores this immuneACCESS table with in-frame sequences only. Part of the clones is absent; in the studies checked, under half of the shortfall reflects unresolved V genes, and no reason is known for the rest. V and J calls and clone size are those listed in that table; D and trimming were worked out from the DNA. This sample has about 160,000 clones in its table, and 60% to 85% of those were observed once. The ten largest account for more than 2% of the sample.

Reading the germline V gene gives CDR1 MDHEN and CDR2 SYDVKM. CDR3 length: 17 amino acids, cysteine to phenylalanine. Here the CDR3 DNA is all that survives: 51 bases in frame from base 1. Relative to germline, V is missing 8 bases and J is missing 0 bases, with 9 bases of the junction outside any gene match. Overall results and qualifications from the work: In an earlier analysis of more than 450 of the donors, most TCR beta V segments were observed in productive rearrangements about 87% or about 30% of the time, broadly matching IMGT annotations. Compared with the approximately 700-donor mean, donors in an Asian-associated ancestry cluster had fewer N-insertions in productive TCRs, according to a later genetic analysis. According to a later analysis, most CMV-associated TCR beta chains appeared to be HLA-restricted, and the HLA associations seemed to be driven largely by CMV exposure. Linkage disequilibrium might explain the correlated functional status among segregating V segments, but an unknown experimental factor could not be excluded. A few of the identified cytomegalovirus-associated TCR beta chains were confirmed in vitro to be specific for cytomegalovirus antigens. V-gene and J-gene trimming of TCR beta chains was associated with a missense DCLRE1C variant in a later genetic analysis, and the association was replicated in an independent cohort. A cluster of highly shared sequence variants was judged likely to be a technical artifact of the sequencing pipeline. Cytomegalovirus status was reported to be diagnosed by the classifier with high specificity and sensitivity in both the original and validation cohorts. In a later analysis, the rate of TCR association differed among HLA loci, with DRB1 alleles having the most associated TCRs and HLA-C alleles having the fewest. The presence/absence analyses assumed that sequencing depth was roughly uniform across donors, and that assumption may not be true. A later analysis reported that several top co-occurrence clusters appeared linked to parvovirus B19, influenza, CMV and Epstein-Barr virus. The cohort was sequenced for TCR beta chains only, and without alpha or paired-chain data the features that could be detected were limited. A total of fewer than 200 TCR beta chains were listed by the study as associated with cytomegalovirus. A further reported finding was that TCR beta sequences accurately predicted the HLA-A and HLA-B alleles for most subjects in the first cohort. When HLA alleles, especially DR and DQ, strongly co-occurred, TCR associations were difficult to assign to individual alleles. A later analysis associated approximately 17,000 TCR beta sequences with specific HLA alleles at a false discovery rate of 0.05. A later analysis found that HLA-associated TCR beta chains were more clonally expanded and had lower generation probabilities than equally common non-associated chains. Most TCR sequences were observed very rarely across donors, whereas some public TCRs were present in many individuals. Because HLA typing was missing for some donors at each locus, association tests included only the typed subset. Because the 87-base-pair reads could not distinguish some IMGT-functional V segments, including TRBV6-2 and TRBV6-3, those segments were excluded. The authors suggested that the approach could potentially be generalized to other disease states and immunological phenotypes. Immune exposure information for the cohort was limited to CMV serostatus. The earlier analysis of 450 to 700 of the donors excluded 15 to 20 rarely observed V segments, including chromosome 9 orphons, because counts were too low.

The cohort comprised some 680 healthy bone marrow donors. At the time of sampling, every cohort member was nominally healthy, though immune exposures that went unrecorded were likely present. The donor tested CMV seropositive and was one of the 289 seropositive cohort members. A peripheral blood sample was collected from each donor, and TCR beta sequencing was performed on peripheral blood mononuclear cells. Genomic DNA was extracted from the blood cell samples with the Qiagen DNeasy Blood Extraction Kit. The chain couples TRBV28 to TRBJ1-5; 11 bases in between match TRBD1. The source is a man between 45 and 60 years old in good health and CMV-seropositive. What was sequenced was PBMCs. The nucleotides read TGTGCCAGCCGGGGACAGGGGGTTTACTATAGCAATCAGCCCCAGCATTTT. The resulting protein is CASRGQGVYYSNQPQHF.